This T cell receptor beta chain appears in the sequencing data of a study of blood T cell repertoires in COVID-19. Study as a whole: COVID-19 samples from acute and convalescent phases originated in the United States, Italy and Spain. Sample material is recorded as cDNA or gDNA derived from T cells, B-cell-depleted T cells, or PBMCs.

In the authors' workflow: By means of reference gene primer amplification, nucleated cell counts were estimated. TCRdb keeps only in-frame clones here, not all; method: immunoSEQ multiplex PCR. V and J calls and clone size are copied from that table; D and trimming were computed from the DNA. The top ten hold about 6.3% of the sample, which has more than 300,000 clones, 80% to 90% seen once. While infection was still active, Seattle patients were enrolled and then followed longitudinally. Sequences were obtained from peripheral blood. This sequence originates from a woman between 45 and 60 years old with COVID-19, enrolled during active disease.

The CDR3 region has the DNA TGTGCCAGCAGCCAAGGGACTACCTCGCCCTACAATGAGCAGTTCTTC. It translates to CASSQGTTSPYNEQFF. V gene TRBV3-1 (or the pseudogene TRBV3-2) combines with J gene TRBJ2-1; D is perhaps TRBD2 (6 bases). CDR1 is LGHDT, CDR2 YNNKEL, per germline (reference sequence). The CDR3 sequence is 16 residues long. V lost 1 base and J 2 bases, leaving 12 bases between the germline ends.